This TCR beta chain was profiled in a study of cytomegalovirus exposure and HLA in healthy donors. Whole-study context: Sequencing of 150 million to 200 million T cells in an earlier analysis found roughly 120 million unique TCR beta sequences. The study's findings and limits: Exclusion as indistinguishable affected some V segments, including TRBV6-2 and TRBV6-3. The study designated some 180 TCR beta chains cytomegalovirus-associated.

Germline CDR1 reads SGHRS; CDR2 reads YFSETQ. V was trimmed by 4 bases and J by 9 bases, leaving 14 bases between them. CDR3 size: 13 residues. Turning to this clone: What it binds is unknown.

PCR used 60 Vbeta primers and 13 Jbeta primers. In the original analysis: Unique TCR beta chains totaled 65 million to 95 million in a later count, with roughly 10 million of them shared. Libraries were prepared by immunoSEQ multiplex PCR; TCRdb keeps only in-frame clonotypes and omits some of them. That table gives V, J and clone size, and the DNA gave D and trimming. This sample yields fewer than 250,000 clones, of which less than 85% are seen a single time; 0.6% to 0.65% belongs to the top ten. Sequenced input: PBMCs. The chain has TRBV5-1 and TRBJ2-4; possibly TRBD1 for D (5 bases). The sequence came from a man aged 18 to 35 in good health and CMV-seronegative. The CDR3 DNA is TGCGCCAGCAGCCCGACAGCTGACACCATTCAGTACTTC. Translating gives CASSPTADTIQYF.